This is a list of T cell receptor beta chains from one sample in a study of T cells in Graves' hyperthyroidism and ophthalmopathy. TCRdb reprocessed the multiplex PCR reads via MiXCR and lists one record per CDR3 protein. This sample yields fewer than 400,000 distinct CDR3 sequences, of which about 14% are seen a single time; approximately 27% belongs to the top ten. Sequenced sample: blood. Receptors were obtained from a man in his fifties with Graves' ophthalmopathy. Each CDR3 is given with its conserved first and last residue. Fields, in order: clone size, J gene, V gene, D gene, CDR3 protein, CDR3 DNA. A D gene is named only where the DNA matches it firmly. Clone sizes are given selectively: once, few, many, or a class where the clone is expanded.

abundance: few
j_gene: TRBJ2-1
v_gene: TRBV20-1
d_gene: NA
CDR3aa: CSAVQLAYEQFF
CDR3nt: TGCAGTGCTGTTCAACTAGCTTATGAGCAGTTCTTC

abundance: many
j_gene: TRBJ2-4
v_gene: TRBV30
d_gene: NA
CDR3aa: CAWSGQAKDIQYF
CDR3nt: TGTGCCTGGAGTGGACAGGCGAAGGACATTCAGTACTTC

abundance: many
j_gene: TRBJ2-3
v_gene: TRBV20-1
d_gene: TRBD2
CDR3aa: CSARVGGGRGPDTQYF
CDR3nt: TGCAGTGCTAGAGTCGGAGGCGGGAGAGGCCCAGATACGCAGTATTTT

abundance: many
j_gene: TRBJ2-1
v_gene: TRBV5-4
d_gene: TRBD1
CDR3aa: CASSFRDRGPEQFF
CDR3nt: TGTGCCAGCAGCTTCAGAGACAGGGGGCCTGAGCAGTTCTTC

abundance: NA
j_gene: TRBJ2-3
v_gene: TRBV4-1
d_gene: TRBD2
CDR3aa: CASSQTGTSGSGADTQYF
CDR3nt: TGCGCCAGCAGCCAAACCGGGACTAGCGGGAGCGGAGCAGATACGCAGTATTTT

abundance: few
j_gene: TRBJ1-6
v_gene: TRBV7-9
d_gene: NA
CDR3aa: CASSSDDRRNSPLHF
CDR3nt: TGTGCCAGCAGCTCCGATGACAGGAGAAATTCACCCCTCCACTTT

abundance: NA
j_gene: TRBJ2-1
v_gene: TRBV20-1
d_gene: NA
CDR3aa: CSARVRGSNEQFF
CDR3nt: TGCAGTGCTAGAGTTCGGGGCTCCAATGAGCAGTTCTTC

abundance: many
j_gene: TRBJ2-1
v_gene: TRBV20-1
d_gene: NA
CDR3aa: CSARNPFTGDSPSEQFF
CDR3nt: TGCAGTGCTAGAAACCCGTTTACGGGGGACTCCCCATCTGAGCAGTTCTTC

abundance: NA
j_gene: TRBJ2-2
v_gene: TRBV7-3
d_gene: NA
CDR3aa: CASSLTTLNTGELFF
CDR3nt: TGTGCCAGCAGCTTGACAACCCTAAACACCGGGGAGCTGTTTTTT

abundance: NA
j_gene: TRBJ2-1
v_gene: TRBV20-1
d_gene: TRBD2
CDR3aa: CSARLNLGTSLYNEQFF
CDR3nt: TGCAGTGCTAGACTTAACCTCGGGACTAGCCTTTACAATGAGCAGTTCTTC

abundance: few
j_gene: TRBJ1-1
v_gene: TRBV12-3/TRBV12-4
d_gene: NA
CDR3aa: CASSFFLRGEAFF
CDR3nt: TGTGCCAGCAGTTTTTTTCTCAGGGGTGAAGCTTTCTTT

abundance: NA
j_gene: TRBJ2-7
v_gene: TRBV7-2
d_gene: TRBD1
CDR3aa: CASSKQQGYEQYF
CDR3nt: TGTGCCAGCAGCAAACAACAGGGGTACGAGCAGTACTTC

abundance: few
j_gene: TRBJ2-1
v_gene: TRBV24-1
d_gene: NA
CDR3aa: CATSDAGLWSRDEQFF
CDR3nt: TGTGCCACCAGTGATGCAGGGTTGTGGTCACGAGATGAGCAGTTCTTC

abundance: few
j_gene: TRBJ2-1
v_gene: TRBV29-1
d_gene: NA
CDR3aa: CSVEANEQFF
CDR3nt: TGCAGCGTTGAAGCGAATGAGCAGTTCTTC

abundance: NA
j_gene: TRBJ1-5
v_gene: TRBV6-1
d_gene: NA
CDR3aa: CASSEGWNQPQHF
CDR3nt: TGTGCCAGCAGTGAGGGGTGGAATCAGCCCCAGCATTTT

abundance: few
j_gene: TRBJ2-1
v_gene: TRBV4-1
d_gene: NA
CDR3aa: CASSLGDSNYNEQFF
CDR3nt: TGCGCCAGCAGTCTTGGGGACTCTAACTACAATGAGCAGTTCTTC

abundance: few
j_gene: TRBJ2-7
v_gene: TRBV6-1
d_gene: NA
CDR3aa: CASTRGGEQYF
CDR3nt: TGTGCCAGCACTCGTGGGGGCGAGCAGTACTTC

abundance: many
j_gene: TRBJ1-2
v_gene: TRBV7-9
d_gene: NA
CDR3aa: CASSFGSGYTF
CDR3nt: TGTGCCAGCAGCTTCGGGTCTGGCTACACCTTC

abundance: many
j_gene: TRBJ2-1
v_gene: TRBV7-6
d_gene: TRBD2
CDR3aa: CAVLAANNEQFF
CDR3nt: TGTGCAGTACTAGCGGCCAACAATGAGCAGTTCTTC

abundance: NA
j_gene: TRBJ2-7
v_gene: TRBV28
d_gene: NA
CDR3aa: CASSLVKPYEQYF
CDR3nt: TGTGCCAGCAGTTTGGTCAAGCCCTACGAGCAGTACTTC

abundance: many
j_gene: TRBJ2-1
v_gene: TRBV7-9
d_gene: NA
CDR3aa: CASSSERASSQNNEQFF
CDR3nt: TGTGCCAGCAGCTCAGAAAGGGCTAGCAGCCAAAACAATGAGCAGTTCTTC

abundance: NA
j_gene: TRBJ2-1
v_gene: TRBV5-1
d_gene: TRBD2
CDR3aa: CASRRVSGLAGHEQFF
CDR3nt: TGCGCCAGCAGACGTGTCTCAGGACTAGCAGGGCATGAGCAGTTCTTC

abundance: many
j_gene: TRBJ2-3
v_gene: TRBV5-1
d_gene: TRBD1
CDR3aa: CASGTGDSTDTQYF
CDR3nt: TGCGCCAGCGGAACAGGGGATTCGACAGATACGCAGTATTTT

abundance: NA
j_gene: TRBJ1-2
v_gene: TRBV16
d_gene: NA
CDR3aa: CASSLQWGERDYGYTF
CDR3nt: TGTGCCAGCAGCTTGCAATGGGGGGAAAGAGACTATGGCTACACCTTC

abundance: few
j_gene: TRBJ1-4
v_gene: TRBV7-9
d_gene: TRBD1
CDR3aa: CASSGDRGWGEKLFF
CDR3nt: TGTGCCAGCAGCGGGGACAGGGGATGGGGTGAAAAACTGTTTTTT

abundance: few
j_gene: TRBJ2-3
v_gene: TRBV19
d_gene: TRBD1
CDR3aa: CASSSRGYTDTQYF
CDR3nt: TGTGCCAGTAGTTCCAGGGGGTACACAGATACGCAGTATTTT

abundance: NA
j_gene: TRBJ2-1
v_gene: TRBV29-1
d_gene: TRBD2
CDR3aa: CSVVGSGRTNEQFF
CDR3nt: TGCAGCGTTGTGGGTAGCGGGAGAACTAATGAGCAGTTCTTC

abundance: NA
j_gene: TRBJ2-7
v_gene: TRBV30
d_gene: NA
CDR3aa: CAWSPRYEQYF
CDR3nt: TGTGCCTGGAGTCCACGGTACGAGCAGTACTTC

abundance: many
j_gene: TRBJ2-7
v_gene: TRBV15
d_gene: NA
CDR3aa: CATSRPRAGRITYEQYF
CDR3nt: TGTGCCACCAGCAGACCCAGGGCGGGGCGGATTACCTACGAGCAGTACTTC

abundance: many
j_gene: TRBJ2-2
v_gene: TRBV11-1
d_gene: TRBD2
CDR3aa: CASSLSGTSGSTGELFF
CDR3nt: TGTGCCAGCAGCCTCTCCGGAACTAGCGGGAGTACCGGGGAGCTGTTTTTT

abundance: NA
j_gene: TRBJ1-4
v_gene: TRBV6-1
d_gene: TRBD1
CDR3aa: CASKAAGGDEKLFF
CDR3nt: TGTGCCAGCAAAGCGGCAGGGGGCGATGAAAAACTGTTTTTT

abundance: NA
j_gene: TRBJ2-1
v_gene: TRBV9
d_gene: NA
CDR3aa: CASSVELVYNEQFF
CDR3nt: TGTGCCAGCAGCGTAGAACTAGTCTACAATGAGCAGTTCTTC

abundance: many
j_gene: TRBJ1-2
v_gene: TRBV28
d_gene: NA
CDR3aa: CATRRGNDYGYTF
CDR3nt: TGTGCCACCCGACGGGGGAATGACTATGGCTACACCTTC

abundance: many
j_gene: TRBJ2-7
v_gene: TRBV10-3
d_gene: NA
CDR3aa: CAIAGTASYEQYF
CDR3nt: TGTGCCATTGCCGGGACCGCCTCCTACGAGCAGTACTTC

abundance: many
j_gene: TRBJ2-7
v_gene: TRBV7-8
d_gene: NA
CDR3aa: CASSTTRGKDEQYF
CDR3nt: TGTGCCAGCAGCACGACCAGGGGTAAGGACGAGCAGTACTTC

abundance: many
j_gene: TRBJ2-7
v_gene: TRBV5-1
d_gene: NA
CDR3aa: CASSLGSGPGPAYEQYF
CDR3nt: TGCGCCAGCAGCTTGGGAAGCGGTCCGGGTCCTGCCTACGAGCAGTACTTC

abundance: few
j_gene: TRBJ2-1
v_gene: TRBV19
d_gene: TRBD2
CDR3aa: CASSKLAEIYNEQFF
CDR3nt: TGTGCCAGTAGTAAACTAGCGGAAATCTACAATGAGCAGTTCTTC

abundance: NA
j_gene: TRBJ2-2
v_gene: TRBV7-3
d_gene: NA
CDR3aa: CASSLSPTTGELFF
CDR3nt: TGTGCCAGCAGCTTAAGTCCTACCACCGGGGAGCTGTTTTTT

abundance: many
j_gene: TRBJ1-5
v_gene: TRBV30
d_gene: NA
CDR3aa: CACSGGLNQPQHF
CDR3nt: TGTGCCTGTTCCGGGGGGCTTAATCAGCCCCAGCATTTT

abundance: NA
j_gene: TRBJ2-7
v_gene: TRBV5-1
d_gene: TRBD2
CDR3aa: CASTWGREDSYEQYF
CDR3nt: TGCGCCAGCACCTGGGGGCGGGAGGATTCCTACGAGCAGTACTTC

abundance: many
j_gene: TRBJ2-1
v_gene: TRBV12-3/TRBV12-4
d_gene: NA
CDR3aa: CASSLGNEQFF
CDR3nt: TGTGCCAGCAGCTTAGGCAATGAGCAGTTCTTC

abundance: NA
j_gene: TRBJ1-5
v_gene: TRBV7-9
d_gene: TRBD1
CDR3aa: CASSRTGDHQPQHF
CDR3nt: TGTGCCAGCAGCAGGACAGGGGATCATCAGCCCCAGCATTTT

abundance: NA
j_gene: TRBJ1-5
v_gene: TRBV10-2
d_gene: TRBD1
CDR3aa: CASARTGMNQPQHF
CDR3nt: TGCGCCAGCGCTAGGACAGGGATGAATCAGCCCCAGCATTTT

abundance: NA
j_gene: TRBJ2-7
v_gene: TRBV6-1
d_gene: TRBD1
CDR3aa: CASSGLPGQTSEQYF
CDR3nt: TGTGCCAGCAGTGGACTTCCGGGACAGACGTCTGAGCAGTACTTC

abundance: many
j_gene: TRBJ2-1
v_gene: TRBV28
d_gene: TRBD1
CDR3aa: CASRPTGGSYNEQFF
CDR3nt: TGTGCCAGCAGACCCACAGGGGGATCCTACAATGAGCAGTTCTTC

abundance: few
j_gene: TRBJ2-2
v_gene: TRBV5-1
d_gene: NA
CDR3aa: CASSLAGGLTGELFF
CDR3nt: TGCGCCAGCAGCTTGGCCGGGGGATTAACCGGGGAGCTGTTTTTT

abundance: few
j_gene: TRBJ2-2
v_gene: TRBV18
d_gene: TRBD2
CDR3aa: CASSPLMPSGRRNTGELFF
CDR3nt: TGTGCCAGCTCACCATTGATGCCTAGCGGGAGGCGGAACACCGGGGAGCTGTTTTTT

abundance: few
j_gene: TRBJ2-7
v_gene: TRBV4-1
d_gene: TRBD2
CDR3aa: CASSHEGGGNEQYF
CDR3nt: TGCGCCAGCAGCCATGAAGGCGGGGGAAACGAGCAGTACTTC